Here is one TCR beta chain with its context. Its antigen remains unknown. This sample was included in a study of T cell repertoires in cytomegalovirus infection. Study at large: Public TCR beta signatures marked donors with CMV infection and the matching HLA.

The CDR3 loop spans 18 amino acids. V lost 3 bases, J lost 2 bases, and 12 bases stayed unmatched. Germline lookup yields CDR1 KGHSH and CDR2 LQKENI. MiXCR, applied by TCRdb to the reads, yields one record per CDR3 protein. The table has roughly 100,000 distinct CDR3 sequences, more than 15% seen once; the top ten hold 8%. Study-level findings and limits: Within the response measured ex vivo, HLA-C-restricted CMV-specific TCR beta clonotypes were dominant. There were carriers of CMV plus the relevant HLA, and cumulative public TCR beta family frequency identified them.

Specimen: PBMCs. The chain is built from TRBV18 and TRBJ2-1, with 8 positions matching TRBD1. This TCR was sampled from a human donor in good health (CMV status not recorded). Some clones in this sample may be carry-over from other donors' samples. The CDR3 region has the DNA TGTGCCAGCTCACCCGTCAACTCAGGACAGGGAACCTACAATGAGCAGTTCTTC. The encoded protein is CASSPVNSGQGTYNEQFF.